This note documents a single T cell receptor (beta chain) sequence. The antigen remains unidentified. V lost 2 bases, J lost 1 base, and 8 bases lay in between. Germline CDR1 and CDR2: MNHEY and SVGAGI. The CDR3 sequence is 14 residues long. The table came from immunoSEQ multiplex PCR; TCRdb's copy has only in-frame clones and leaves some out. The profile covers about 30,000 clones, with around 93% appearing a single time and 2.5% to 3.5% taken by the ten largest. The data were taken from a study of circulating and synovial CD4+ cells in juvenile arthritis. Study-wide findings and caveats: Diversity here was lower than in bulk blood CD4 cells.

Sequenced samples came from active juvenile idiopathic arthritis patients. The chain has TRBV6-5 and TRBJ1-1; no clear D. This sequence originates from a human donor with juvenile idiopathic arthritis. Sequenced input: CD4+ T cells from blood. The CDR3 region is CASSYIYGNTEAFF. In DNA form, the CDR3 reads TGTGCCAGCAGTTACATTTACGGGAACACTGAAGCTTTCTTT.